This TCR beta chain was sequenced for a study of blood T cells in healthy people across ages. Study outcomes and limitations: The unknown donor CMV status may have confounded expanded clonotype changes. There were more naive CD4+ cells and higher diversity in long-lived donors than in aged donors.

It was roughly 10 milliliters of peripheral blood that were drawn from each donor. The V and J ends lost 6 bases and 2 bases respectively, with 6 bases between them. This CDR3 has 12 residues. Germline CDR1 reads SNHLY; CDR2 reads FYNNEI. It was with a sample-barcoded 5' primer and a J-beta primer mix that a second PCR of roughly 7 to 12 cycles was run. Every cDNA molecule bore a tag from a template-switch adaptor containing 12 random nucleotides. TCRdb analysed the 5' RACE reads with MiXCR anew, one entry per CDR3 protein. The sample carries roughly 1.9 million distinct CDR3 sequences, around 42% recorded once. This clonotype was counted between two and nine times. No antigen is known for it.

The specimen sequenced was blood. The chain has TRBV2 and TRBJ2-3, with a weak D call TRBD1 (5 bases). The receptor was derived from a human donor in good health. CDR3 amino acids: CASRQVTDTQYF. The CDR3, as DNA: TGTGCCAGCAGACAGGTCACAGATACGCAGTATTTT.